This T cell receptor beta chain came from a study of blood T cell repertoires in COVID-19. Study background: Sample material is recorded as cDNA or gDNA derived from T cells, B-cell-depleted T cells, or PBMCs.

Germline V gives CDR1 MNHEY, CDR2 SVGAGI. J was trimmed by 6 bases and V by 0 bases; bases with no gene match: 8. The CDR3 has 16 residues. This clone was detected once. Profiled with immunoSEQ multiplex PCR; TCRdb holds only in-frame clones, not every one. The sample contains tens of thousands of clones, over 75% of which appear only once. The chain recombines TRBV6-5 with TRBJ1-5, with 7 bases fitting TRBD1. This clonotype was obtained from an elderly man with acute or convalescent COVID-19. The sample taken for sequencing was peripheral blood. CDR3 DNA sequence: TGTGCCAGCAGTTACTCAGCCAGGGGGGTTGGTCAGCCCCAGCATTTT. Its translation is CASSYSARGVGQPQHF.